One and the same sample provided the 14 T cell receptor beta chains below, sequenced in a study of PD-1 blockade in classical Hodgkin lymphoma. Profiled with immunoSEQ multiplex PCR; TCRdb holds only in-frame clones, not every one. This table holds 19,000 or so clones, around 80% found once. The sample's time point: cycle 4 day 1 (C4D1), after less than 7 weeks of nivolumab. Every patient experienced relapse after autologous stem cell transplantation, and brentuximab vedotin exposure varied. This specimen consisted of peripheral blood mononuclear cells (PBMCs), obtained before the fourth cycle of nivolumab. These receptor sequences come from a human donor with classical Hodgkin lymphoma.

About this clone: The junction departs from the called germline gene at one end, perhaps through a read error. In the same sample, other DNA sequences code for this CDR3. The chain is built from TRBV6-5 and TRBJ1-1, with 8 nucleotides matching TRBD1. CDR3 length: 15 amino acids. Germline loops: CDR1 MNHEY, CDR2 SVGAGI. CDR3 DNA sequence: TGTGCCAGCAGTTACTCGGGGCAGGGGGCAGCCGAAGCCTTCTTT. Translating gives CASSYSGQGAAEAFF.

The genes are TRBV19 and TRBJ1-4; D is possibly TRBD1 (6 bases). The CDR3 is 15 residues long. Germline loops: CDR1 LNHDA, CDR2 SQIVND (reference sequence). The ends were cut back, 9 bases at V and 4 bases at J, with 18 bases in the middle. The CDR3 sequence is CASTRKGGNNEKLFF. The CDR3 coding sequence is TGTGCCAGCACCCGAAAGGGGGGTAATAATGAAAAACTGTTTTTT.

This clone was observed a few times. V usage is TRBV6-4 and J usage is TRBJ1-5; 7 bases line up with TRBD1. From germline, CDR1 is MRHNA and CDR2 SNTAGT. V lost 4 bases to trimming and J lost 4 bases; unmatched junction nucleotides: 7. This CDR3 region has 15 residues. CDR3 amino acids: CASSAQKGANQPQHF. The CDR3 bases are TGTGCCAGCAGTGCTCAAAAGGGGGCGAATCAGCCCCAGCATTTT.

This clone was detected only once. The chain employs TRBV18 and TRBJ2-5; TRBD1 might be the D (6 bases). CDR3 size: 15 residues. The germline V gene has CDR1 KGHSH and CDR2 LQKENI. The V end lost 4 bases, the J end lost 2 bases, and 14 bases lay between the germline ends. The CDR3, as DNA: TGTGCCAGCTCACGAGAGAAAGGGGGTCAAGAGACCCAGTACTTC. Encoded protein: CASSREKGGQETQYF.

The rearrangement links TRBV19 to TRBJ2-1; 15 bases align to TRBD2. The J segment lost 5 bases and the V segment lost 5 bases, leaving 7 bases of the junction unmatched. CDR3 size: 17 residues. Germline lookup yields CDR1 LNHDA and CDR2 SQIVND (reference sequence). In DNA form, the CDR3 reads TGTGCCAGTAGTGCGGGACTAGCGGGGGGTACGAACAATGAGCAGTTCTTC. Its protein product is CASSAGLAGGTNNEQFF.

The V gene is TRBV6-1, the J gene TRBJ1-6; no clear D. V dropped 0 bases and J dropped 0 bases, with 6 bases sitting between them. CDR3 size: 16 residues. CDR1 and CDR2 (germline): MNHNS, SASEGT. The CDR3 loop is CASSEAPSSYNSPLHF. Here the CDR3 DNA reads TGTGCCAGCAGTGAAGCCCCTAGCTCCTATAATTCACCCCTCCACTTT.

The chain links TRBV19 to TRBJ1-1; D possibly corresponds to TRBD1 (6 bases). Trimming pared 9 bases from V and 1 base from J, leaving 9 bases between. Germline V gene data show CDR1 as LNHDA and CDR2 as SQIVND (reference sequence). CDR3 length equals 12 residues. The CDR3 DNA sequence: TGTGCCAGCGGGACACAGAACACTGAAGCTTTCTTT. Translation: CASGTQNTEAFF.

This sequence joins TRBV7-2 and TRBJ2-3, with 9 bases identical to TRBD1. The ends lost 8 bases at V and 4 bases at J; junction bases unmatched: 7. Germline loops: CDR1 SGHTA, CDR2 FQGNSA. The CDR3 has 14 residues. CDR3 DNA sequence: TGTGCCAGCGACCCGACAGGGGGGGCAGATACGCAGTATTTT. Encoded protein: CASDPTGGADTQYF.

The chain employs TRBV13 and TRBJ1-1; no clear D gene. V dropped 3 bases and J dropped 7 bases, with 3 bases sitting between them. The germline CDR1 and CDR2 sequences are PRHDT and FYEKMQ (reference sequence). This CDR3 comprises 10 residues. In DNA, the CDR3 is TGTGCCAGCAGCTTCAATGAAGCTTTCTTT. Translated, it gives CASSFNEAFF.

The chain couples TRBV19 to TRBJ1-5; D is possibly TRBD1 (5 bases). V shed 8 bases and J shed 0 bases, with 8 bases lying between them. The V gene's germline CDR1 is LNHDA and CDR2 SQIVND (reference sequence). CDR3 size: 13 residues. The CDR3 is CASSDTSNQPQHF. The CDR3 nucleotides read TGTGCCAGTTCGGACACTAGCAATCAGCCCCAGCATTTT.

This clone was counted between two and nine times. The gene calls are TRBV19 and TRBJ1-1; D might be TRBD1 (5 bases). CDR1 and CDR2 from the germline V gene are LNHDA and SQIVND (reference sequence). This CDR3 region has 13 residues. V dropped 6 bases and J dropped 1 base, with 9 bases sitting between them. This CDR3 is CASSWTSNTEAFF. The DNA of the CDR3 is TGTGCCAGTAGCTGGACATCGAACACTGAAGCTTTCTTT.

The V gene is TRBV6-5, the J gene TRBJ2-7; 9 bases agree with TRBD2. The V gene's germline CDR1 is MNHEY and CDR2 SVGAGI. This CDR3 is 15 amino acids long. Trimming removed 8 bases from V and 2 bases from J; junction bases left unmatched: 10. The CDR3 DNA reads TGTGCCAGCGCTCGGACTAGCGAGGGGACCTACGAGCAGTACTTC. This gives the protein CASARTSEGTYEQYF.

In nucleotides, the CDR3 is TGTGCCAGCAGGGAGACTAGGGGGGACACCGGGGAGCTGTTTTTT. Translated, it gives CASRETRGDTGELFF. This chain connects TRBV6-5 to TRBJ2-2; D is perhaps TRBD1 or TRBD2 (6 bases each). The germline V gene has CDR1 MNHEY and CDR2 SVGAGI. V was clipped by 6 bases and J by 3 bases, with 14 bases between them. The CDR3 has 15 amino acids.

This clone has only one observation. This sequence joins TRBV5-1 and TRBJ1-3; D possibly corresponds to TRBD1 (5 bases). The germline V and J ends were trimmed by 0 bases and 0 bases, with 10 bases remaining between them. Germline lookup yields CDR1 SGHRS and CDR2 YFSETQ. The length of the CDR3 is 16 residues. For the CDR3, the DNA is TGCGCCAGCAGCTTGGGGGACTCGAGCTCTGGAAACACCATATATTTT. Protein: CASSLGDSSSGNTIYF. Together with reference TRBV5-1 and TRBJ1-3, the CDR3 gives the full variable domain: KAGVTQTPRYLIKTRGQQVTLSCSPISGHRSVSWYQQTPGQGLQFLFEYFSETQRNKGNFPGRFSGRQFSNSRSEMNVSTLELGDSALYLCASSLGDSSSGNTIYFGEGSWLTVV.